These 9 T cell receptor beta chains share one sample of origin, sequenced in a study of T-cell memory formation after mild COVID-19. TCRdb called the 5' RACE reads again in MiXCR, with one record for every CDR3 protein. The table includes more than 250,000 distinct CDR3 sequences, roughly 17% detected once. The specimen sequenced was PBMCs or a T cell subset sorted from them (not recorded which). The receptor set was obtained from a man aged 18 to 30 who had mild COVID-19 (a few samples of this study predate the infection). Cell type and time point are not known.

This clonotype showed up just once. The rearrangement links TRBV6-2 or TRBV6-3 to TRBJ2-5; no firm D call. CDR1 and CDR2 from the germline V gene are MNHEY and SVGEGT. The V end lost 2 bases, the J end lost 0 bases, and 4 bases lay between the germline ends. The CDR3 contains 13 residues. CDR3 nucleotide sequence: TGTGCCAGCAGTTACGGGGACCAAGAGACCCAGTACTTC. Protein sequence: CASSYGDQETQYF.

This chain joins TRBV6-1 and TRBJ2-7, with no clear D. V lost 7 bases and J lost 1, with 11 bases in between. CDR3 length equals 13 residues. CDR1 MNHNS and CDR2 SASEGT come from the germline V gene. CDR3 DNA sequence: TGTGCCAGCAACCGAGACATGTCCTACGAGCAGTACTTC. Protein sequence: CASNRDMSYEQYF.

This chain joins TRBV5-1 and TRBJ2-3; possibly TRBD2 for D (6 bases). This CDR3 spans 15 amino acids. V was trimmed by 2 bases and J by 0 bases, leaving 10 bases between them. The germline gives CDR1 SGHRS, CDR2 YFSETQ. The CDR3 coding sequence is TGCGCCAGCAGCTTACCGGGAGCCAGCACAGATACGCAGTATTTT. This gives the protein CASSLPGASTDTQYF.

This chain joins TRBV28 and TRBJ2-5, with a weak D call TRBD2 (7 bases). Germline CDR1 and CDR2: MDHEN and SYDVKM. This CDR3 has 14 residues. V was trimmed by 2 bases and J by 5 bases, leaving 12 bases between them. The CDR3 here is CASSLGGAGETQYF. The CDR3 DNA reads as TGTGCCAGCAGTTTAGGGGGGGCCGGTGAGACCCAGTACTTC.

The chain joins TRBV4-2 to TRBJ2-7; D gene unclear. The length of the CDR3 is 15 residues. The ends were cut back, 0 bases at V and 6 bases at J, with 15 bases in the middle. CDR1 and CDR2 from the germline V gene are LGHNA and YNFKEQ. In DNA form, the CDR3 reads TGTGCCAGCAGCCAAGAGAAGTGGTTTCCGAGCGAGCAGTACTTC. This gives the protein CASSQEKWFPSEQYF.

V gene TRBV5-1 combines with J gene TRBJ1-1, with D uncertain. The CDR3 covers 14 residues. The V gene lost 2 bases and the J gene lost 0 bases, with 8 bases spanning the gap. The germline V gene encodes CDR1 SGHRS and CDR2 YFSETQ. CDR3 protein: CASSLNSMNTEAFF. DNA of the CDR3: TGCGCCAGCAGCTTAAACAGCATGAACACTGAAGCTTTCTTT. Filled out from reference TRBV5-1 and TRBJ1-1, the complete variable domain reads KAGVTQTPRYLIKTRGQQVTLSCSPISGHRSVSWYQQTPGQGLQFLFEYFSETQRNKGNFPGRFSGRQFSNSRSEMNVSTLELGDSALYLCASSLNSMNTEAFFGQGTRLTVV.

This chain connects TRBV12-3 or TRBV12-4 to TRBJ2-1; 8 bases map to TRBD2. Trimming cost V 6 bases and J 4 bases; bases outside gene matches: 14. The CDR3 spans 17 residues. CDR3 coding DNA: TGTGCCAGCAGCCCGCGGGATCCGGGGGGGGTTTACAATGAGCAGTTCTTC. It encodes CASSPRDPGGVYNEQFF.

In its sample, this clonotype was seen a few times. V gene TRBV7-2 combines with J gene TRBJ2-1; D remains ambiguous. Looked up from germline, CDR1 is SGHTA and CDR2 is FQGNSA. The CDR3 loop spans 15 amino acids. Trimming stripped 1 base from V and 4 bases from J, with 11 bases between. CDR3 nucleotide sequence: TGTGCCAGCAGCTTAGAAGTGGGTCGGTACAATGAGCAGTTCTTC. Its translation: CASSLEVGRYNEQFF. Full variable domain (missing parts from reference TRBV7-2 and TRBJ2-1): GAGVSQSPSNKVTEKGKDVELRCDPISGHTALYWYRQSLGQGLEFLIYFQGNSAPDKSGLPSDRFSAERTGGSVSTLTIQRTQQEDSAVYLCASSLEVGRYNEQFFGPGTRLTVL.

This clonotype was recorded a few times. DNA of the CDR3: TGCAGTGCTAGTCTCGGGGGTCACACCGGGGAGCTGTTTTTT. Translating gives CSASLGGHTGELFF. The V gene is TRBV20-1, the J gene TRBJ2-2; possible D gene TRBD2, 6 bases. CDR1 is DFQATT, CDR2 SNEGSKA, per germline (reference sequence). Trimming removed 3 bases at V and 3 bases at J, with 11 bases between. The CDR3 totals 14 residues.